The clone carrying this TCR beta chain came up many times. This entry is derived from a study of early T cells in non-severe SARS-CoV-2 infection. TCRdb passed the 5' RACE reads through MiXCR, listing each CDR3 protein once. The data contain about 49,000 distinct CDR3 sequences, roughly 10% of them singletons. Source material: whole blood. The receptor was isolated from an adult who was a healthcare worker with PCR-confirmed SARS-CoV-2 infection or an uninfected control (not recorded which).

The CDR3 protein is CASSFRSSSYYEQYF. CDR3 coding DNA: TGTGCCAGCAGCTTTAGATCGAGTTCGTATTACGAGCAGTACTTC. The chain uses TRBV7-6 and TRBJ2-7; D ambiguous. V lost 3 bases to trimming and J lost 4 bases, with 16 bases between them. CDR3 length equals 15 residues. CDR1 and CDR2 (germline): SGHVS, FNYEAQ.